The clone carrying this TCR beta chain has a count of ten or more. Its antigen is as yet unknown. The germline gives CDR1 MDHEN, CDR2 SYDVKM. V gave up 6 bases and J gave up 4 bases, with 18 bases separating them. The CDR3 is made up of 16 amino acids. Construction of the TCR beta libraries employed iRepertoire HTBI primers in conjunction with Arm-PCR of CDR3 regions. TCRdb reanalysed the multiplex PCR reads using MiXCR and keeps one entry per CDR3 protein. The sample carries 550,000 or so distinct CDR3 sequences, about 11% recorded once. Time point defined: newly diagnosed GD, antithyroid drugs for less than 3 months. PBMC-derived RNA was used for the TCR library. The sample is drawn from a study of regulatory T cells in long-lasting Graves disease. Findings of the study overall: TRBV28, TRBJ1-2 and TRBJ2-5 were segments that persistent disease favored.

These records were also assigned to another study, of T cells in Graves' hyperthyroidism and ophthalmopathy. That investigation notes: Any patient presenting with uncontrolled infection, other autoimmune disease, pregnancy or lactation was left out.

Specimen: peripheral blood mononuclear cells (PBMCs), collected at new diagnosis, from a patient treated with antithyroid drugs. This TCR was recovered from a woman aged 25 to 45 with Graves disease. This sequence joins TRBV28 and TRBJ2-2; perhaps TRBD1 as D (6 bases). This CDR3 is CASSPQGKLFTGELFF. In DNA form, the CDR3 reads TGTGCCAGCAGCCCACAGGGCAAACTATTCACCGGGGAGCTGTTTTTT. The full variable domain, rest sourced from reference TRBV28 and TRBJ2-2, is DVKVTQSSRYLVKRTGEKVFLECVQDMDHENMFWYRQDPGLGLRLIYFSYDVKMKEKGDIPEGYSVSREKKERFSLILESASTNQTSMYLCASSPQGKLFTGELFFGEGSRLTVL.